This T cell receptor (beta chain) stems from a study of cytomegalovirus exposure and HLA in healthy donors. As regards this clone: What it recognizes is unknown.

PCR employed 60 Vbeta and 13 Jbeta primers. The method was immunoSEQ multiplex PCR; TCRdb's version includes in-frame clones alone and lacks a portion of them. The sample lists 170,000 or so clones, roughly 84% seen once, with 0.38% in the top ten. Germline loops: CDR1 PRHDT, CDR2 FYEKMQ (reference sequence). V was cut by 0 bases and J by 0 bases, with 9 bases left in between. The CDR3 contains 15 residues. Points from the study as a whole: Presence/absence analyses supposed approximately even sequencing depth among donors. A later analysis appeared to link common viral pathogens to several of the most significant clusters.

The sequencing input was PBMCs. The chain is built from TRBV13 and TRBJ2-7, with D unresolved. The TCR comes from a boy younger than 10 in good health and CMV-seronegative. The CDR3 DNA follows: TGTGCCAGCAGCTTAGGACCCATTAGCTCCTACGAGCAGTACTTC. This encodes CASSLGPISSYEQYF.